Below, one T cell receptor (beta chain) is given with its context. Its target is unknown. The sample comes from a study of CXCR3-negative and CXCR3-positive naive CD8 T cells. Study-level information: A total of some 130 million TRB reads was generated, with about 1.5 +/- 0.3 million per library. Regarding the study as a whole: Partly lower CXCR3 expression followed cryopreservation, and most assays relied on fresh PBMCs.

Libraries were UMI-labeled 5' RACE TRB cDNA. TCRdb reanalyzed the 5' RACE reads, giving one entry per CDR3 protein sequence and no DNA. This repertoire includes about 56,000 distinct CDR3 sequences. This CDR3 is 20 amino acids long. Germline CDR1 LGHNA, CDR2 YNFKEQ. The V and J genes are TRBV4-2 and TRBJ2-3; lacking DNA, the TRBD2 call made by TCRdb goes unchecked. The TCR was taken from a human donor in good health. Some clones in this sample may be carry-over from other donors' samples. Sequencing used memory CD8+ T cells from blood. CDR3 region: CASSQDPETSGGYSTDTQYF.